A single sample is the source of the 8 T cell receptor beta chains below, sequenced in a study. TCRdb ran MiXCR on the 5' RACE reads and lists one entry per CDR3 protein. The sample lists 62,000 or so distinct CDR3 sequences, under 25% occurring once. Material for sequencing was memory CD4+ T cells sorted from a lymph node. The subset was: memory CD4+ T cells, CD4+CD45RO+CD25-. The source is a female donor with breast cancer.

There are a few counts of this clonotype. The chain has TRBV20-1 and TRBJ2-7; 11 positions match TRBD2. The CDR3 covers 18 residues. Germline V gene data show CDR1 as DFQATT and CDR2 as SNEGSKA (reference sequence). The V and J ends lost 3 bases and 2 bases, in that order; junction bases with no gene match: 15. CDR3 in amino acids: CSARVPPGTSGVTYEQYF. CDR3 coding DNA: TGCAGTGCTAGGGTGCCACCTGGGACTAGCGGAGTCACCTACGAGCAGTACTTC.

CDR3 DNA: TGCAGTGCTAGGGGAGCGGGGGGGAACACAGATACGCAGTATTTT. This gives the protein CSARGAGGNTDTQYF. This chain joins TRBV20-1 and TRBJ2-3; TRBD2 aligns across 10 bases. The CDR3 consists of 15 residues. The germline V gene encodes CDR1 DFQATT and CDR2 SNEGSKA (reference sequence). V was pared by 3 bases and J by 2 bases, with 5 bases of the junction left unmatched.

The rearrangement uses TRBV24-1 and TRBJ2-1, with 13 bases fitting TRBD2. This CDR3 is 20 amino acids long. V gave up 1 base and J gave up 1 base; unmatched junction bases: 9. CDR1 KGHDR and CDR2 SFDVKD come from the germline V gene. CDR3 nucleotides: TGTGCCACCAGTGATTTCCGCACTAGCGGGGGGGACTTTTCCTACAATGAGCAGTTCTTC. Protein product: CATSDFRTSGGDFSYNEQFF.

In this sample, this clonotype turned up a few times. One end of the junction does not line up with germline, which may come from a read error. The chain recombines TRBV7-9 with TRBJ2-3, with 9 bases lining up with TRBD2. This CDR3 contains 17 residues. Germline V gene sequence: CDR1 SEHNR, CDR2 FQNEAQ (reference sequence). The CDR3 nucleotides read TGTGCCAGGAGCTTAGACTCTAGCGGGGCGAGCACAGATACGCAGTATTTT. It codes for CARSLDSSGASTDTQYF.

This clonotype was seen a handful of times. The chain recombines TRBV5-1 with TRBJ2-7; TRBD1 agrees at 12 bases. CDR3 length: 15 amino acids. J lost 6 bases, V lost 3 bases, and 7 bases had no gene match. CDR1 is SGHRS, CDR2 YFSETQ, per germline. The CDR3 loop is CASSSGTGGAGEQYF. The CDR3 DNA follows: TGCGCCAGCAGCTCCGGGACAGGGGGCGCGGGCGAGCAGTACTTC.

The chain carries TRBV6-5 and TRBJ2-3; 8 bases fit TRBD1. CDR3 length equals 13 residues. Germline lookup yields CDR1 MNHEY and CDR2 SVGAGI. CDR3 in amino acids: CASNRGKTDTQYF. The CDR3 DNA reads as TGTGCTTCGAACAGGGGGAAGACAGATACGCAGTATTTT.

This clonotype occurred many times. The chain links TRBV20-1 to TRBJ2-2, with D unclear. The germline gives CDR1 DFQATT, CDR2 SNEGSKA (reference sequence). Trimming pared 0 bases from V and 4 bases from J, leaving 6 bases between. The CDR3 sequence is 13 residues long. The CDR3 loop is CSAREGVTGELFF. For the CDR3, the DNA is TGCAGTGCTAGAGAAGGCGTCACCGGGGAGCTGTTTTTT.

This clonotype was detected many times. The rearrangement uses TRBV7-9 and TRBJ2-1, with TRBD2 matching over 8 bases. The CDR3 totals 13 residues. In germline, CDR1 is SEHNR, CDR2 FQNEAQ (reference sequence). V shed 2 bases and J 14 bases; nucleotides not matched to a gene: 8. The CDR3 DNA sequence: TGTGCCAGCAGCTTAAGTCGGGAGGGTCTTAAGTTCTTC. It is translated as CASSLSREGLKFF.